A single sample gave rise to the 6 T cell receptor beta chains below, sequenced in a study of CD8+ T cells in alopecia areata. Treatment reported: oral pan-JAK inhibitor, 5-10 mg twice daily. Isolated RNA was reverse transcribed into cDNA used as the sequencing template. Profiling relied on immunoSEQ multiplex PCR, and the TCRdb table lists in-frame clones only, not all of them. The sample holds more than 90,000 clones; just under 60% are singletons and the top ten take about 17%. Specimen: CD8+ T cells sorted from blood, collected at approximately week 55, from a patient treated with tofacitinib. The receptors derive from a human donor with alopecia areata.

This clone occurred a few times. The chain employs TRBV23-1 and TRBJ2-7; D might be TRBD1 (5 bases). TRBV23-1 has ORF status, its function being uncertain. Trimming took 6 bases from V and 0 from J, leaving 9 bases between them. There are 13 residues in the CDR3. CDR3 in amino acids: CASRLRVSYEQYF. In nucleotides, the CDR3 is TGCGCCAGCAGACTCAGGGTCTCCTACGAGCAGTACTTC.

The chain has TRBV2 and TRBJ1-6; no reliable D call. Germline CDR1 SNHLY, CDR2 FYNNEI. The germline V and J ends were trimmed by 2 bases and 5 bases, with 10 bases remaining between them. The CDR3 contains 15 residues. As DNA, the CDR3 is TGTGCCAGCAGTGAAAGAAACAGCGATAATTCACCCCTCCACTTT. This gives the protein CASSERNSDNSPLHF.

The chain joins TRBV9 to TRBJ2-1; possible D gene TRBD2, 5 bases. Germline CDR1 and CDR2: SGDLS and YYNGEE. The CDR3 has 12 residues. Trimming took 5 bases from V and 4 from J, leaving 7 bases between them. This CDR3 is CASSREYNEQFF. The CDR3 DNA follows: TGTGCCAGCAGTAGGGAGTACAATGAGCAGTTCTTC.

J is TRBJ1-2 and V is TRBV4-1; 10 bases map to TRBD1. The CDR3 sequence is 12 residues long. Germline V gene lookup returns CDR1 MGHRA and CDR2 YSYEKL. The V segment lost 5 bases and the J segment 8 bases; nucleotides outside the gene matches: 2. The CDR3 protein is CASSATGGGYTF. The CDR3 bases are TGCGCCAGCAGCGCGACAGGGGGCGGCTACACCTTC.

The chain has TRBV15 and TRBJ2-3; TRBD1 or TRBD2 may be the D gene (6 bases each). The CDR3 runs 16 residues. V was pared by 2 bases and J by 6 bases, with 18 bases between. CDR1 is LNHNV and CDR2 is YYDKDF in the germline V gene (reference sequence). The CDR3 DNA reads as TGTGCCACCAGCAGACCCTCGGGGGCGTCCTTGGATACGCAGTATTTT. Its protein product is CATSRPSGASLDTQYF.

This clone has a single count. The rearrangement joins TRBV30 to TRBJ2-7; TRBD2 matches 8 bases. CDR1 is GTSNPN and CDR2 is SVGIG in the germline V gene (reference sequence). The CDR3 runs to 12 residues. The ends lost 4 bases at V and 7 bases at J; junction bases unmatched: 6. CDR3 amino acids: CAWMEGGGEQYF. The DNA for the CDR3 is TGTGCCTGGATGGAGGGCGGGGGGGAGCAGTACTTC.